This TCR beta chain comes out of a study of human T cells and chemical hapten exposure. Across the study: Weekly administration of diphenylcyclopropenone to the scalp of patients continued throughout the roughly 23-week study.

This CDR3 has 13 amino acids. CDR1 is SQVTM, CDR2 ANQGSEA, per germline. Trimming left V 0 bases short and J 6 bases short, with 9 bases between. Time point here: patch test 1, 2 weeks after DPC sensitization. Treatment meaning: therapeutic diphenylcyclopropenone sensitization with weekly scalp DPC. A single record per CDR3 protein comes from TCRdb applying MiXCR to the RACE reads. This repertoire shows 79,000 or so distinct CDR3 sequences, about 32% found once; its top ten account for about 9.6%. The chain carries TRBV29-1 and TRBJ1-3; D is possibly TRBD1 (5 bases). The TCR originated in a man aged 40-49 years with alopecia areata. Some clones in this sample may be carry-over from other donors' samples. Source: whole blood, taken in connection with sensitization to the hapten diphenylcyclopropenone (DPC). Here the CDR3 reads CSVEEGTSNTIYF. CDR3 nucleotides: TGCAGCGTTGAAGAAGGGACTTCAAACACCATATATTTT.